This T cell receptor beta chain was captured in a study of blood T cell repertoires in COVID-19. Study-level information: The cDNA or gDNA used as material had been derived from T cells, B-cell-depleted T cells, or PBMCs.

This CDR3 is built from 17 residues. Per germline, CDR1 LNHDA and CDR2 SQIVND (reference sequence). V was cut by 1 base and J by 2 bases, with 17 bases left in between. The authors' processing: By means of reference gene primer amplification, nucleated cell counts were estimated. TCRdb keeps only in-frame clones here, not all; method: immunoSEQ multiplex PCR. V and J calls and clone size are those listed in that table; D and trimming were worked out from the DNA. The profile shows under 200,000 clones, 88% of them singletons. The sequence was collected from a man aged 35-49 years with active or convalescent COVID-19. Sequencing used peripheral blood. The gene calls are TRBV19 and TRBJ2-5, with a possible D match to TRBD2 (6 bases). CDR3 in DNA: TGTGCCAGTAGTATAGGAGGTAGCGGAGGCCTTCAAGAGACCCAGTACTTC. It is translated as CASSIGGSGGLQETQYF.